One sample yielded the 17 T cell receptor beta chains listed below, sequenced in a study of blood T cells in healthy people across ages. PCR was performed a second time for about 7 to 11 cycles using a sample-barcoded 5' primer and a J-beta primer mix. TCRdb reanalysed the 5' RACE reads using MiXCR and keeps one entry per CDR3 protein. The profile shows around 700,000 distinct CDR3 sequences, about 25% of them singletons. The same data also went into a second study, on T cells of mothers and their children.

The sequencing sample was made of blood. Receptor source: a boy aged 5-17 years in good health.

The rearrangement joins TRBV20-1 to TRBJ2-5; maybe TRBD1 (6 bases). The last part of the DNA fits TRBJ2-7 better; the J call may be wrong. The germline CDR1 and CDR2 sequences are DFQATT and SNEGSKA (reference sequence). The CDR3 has 13 amino acids. The CDR3 loop reads CSAAPGVGREQYF. As DNA, the CDR3 is TGCAGTGCCGCACCAGGGGTGGGTCGCGAGCAGTACTTC.

This clonotype showed up just a few times. The chain has TRBV6-1 and TRBJ2-5, with D uncertain. The germline V and J ends were trimmed by 6 bases and 5 bases, with 13 bases remaining between them. Germline V gene lookup returns CDR1 MNHNS and CDR2 SASEGT. CDR3 length: 13 amino acids. The CDR3 reads CASRAVQYETQYF. The CDR3 DNA follows: TGTGCCAGCAGGGCAGTACAGTACGAGACCCAGTACTTC.

This clonotype was seen only a few times. J is TRBJ2-5 and V is TRBV4-1, with unresolved D. CDR3 size: 14 residues. V gave up 1 base and J gave up 5 bases, with 11 bases separating them. Per germline, CDR1 MGHRA and CDR2 YSYEKL. CDR3 amino acids: CASSQVGRAETQYF. Here the CDR3 DNA reads TGCGCCAGCAGCCAAGTTGGACGTGCCGAGACCCAGTACTTC.

Worth noting for this clonotype: One junction end disagrees with the germline gene, perhaps due to a read error. The gene calls are TRBV6-2 or TRBV6-3 and TRBJ2-1; TRBD2 aligns across 10 bases. The CDR3 extends over 18 amino acids. In germline, CDR1 is MNHEY, CDR2 SVGEGT. The CDR3: CTSSYGLAGASSYNEQFF. As DNA, the CDR3 is TGTACCAGCAGTTACGGTCTAGCGGGAGCCTCGTCCTACAATGAGCAGTTCTTC.

This chain connects TRBV7-3 to TRBJ1-1; TRBD1 aligns across 9 bases. Germline CDR1 reads SGHTA; CDR2 reads FQGTGA. Losses at the gene ends were 5 bases for V and 9 bases for J; bases not matched to a gene: 13. This CDR3 comprises 15 residues. The CDR3 is CASSVGTGILGQAFF. The CDR3 DNA follows: TGTGCCAGCAGCGTGGGGACAGGGATTCTCGGGCAAGCTTTCTTT. Full variable domain (rest looked up from reference TRBV7-3 and TRBJ1-1): GAGVSQTPSNKVTEKGKYVELRCDPISGHTALYWYRQSLGQGPEFLIYFQGTGAADDSGLPNDRFFAVRPEGSVSTLKIQRTERGDSAVYLCASSVGTGILGQAFFGQGTRLTVV.

This clonotype was observed a handful of times. The chain links TRBV28 to TRBJ2-5; D tentatively reads TRBD1 or TRBD2 (7 bases each). V lost 6 bases and J 2 bases, leaving 22 bases between the germline ends. The CDR3 length is 17 residues. Germline V gene sequence: CDR1 MDHEN, CDR2 SYDVKM. Here the CDR3 DNA reads TGTGCCAGCAGCCTTTCGGGGGGACAGAACTTTCAAGAGACCCAGTACTTC. It specifies CASSLSGGQNFQETQYF.

This clonotype was picked up a small number of times. The chain joins TRBV4-1 to TRBJ2-1; possibly TRBD2 for D (6 bases). Germline assignment: CDR1 MGHRA and CDR2 YSYEKL. The CDR3 totals 19 residues. The V gene lost 0 bases and the J gene lost 6 bases, with 24 bases spanning the gap. CDR3 nucleotides: TGCGCCAGCAGCCAAGATAGAGAGGAGGCGGGACGCGTCTTCAATGAGCAGTTCTTC. This encodes CASSQDREEAGRVFNEQFF.

This clonotype was seen more than once but under ten times. J is TRBJ2-3 and V is TRBV10-1, with 10 bases lining up with TRBD2. The CDR3 covers 13 residues. The junction had 2 bases not matched to a gene; V was cut back by 10 bases and J by 1 base. CDR1 is WNHNN and CDR2 is SYGVQD in the germline V gene (reference sequence). The CDR3 is CATGTSGTDTQYF. The CDR3 nucleotides are TGCGCCACCGGGACTAGCGGCACAGATACGCAGTATTTT.

The chain combines TRBV29-1 with TRBJ2-7; the D gene is possibly TRBD1 (6 bases). Germline V gene lookup returns CDR1 SQVTM and CDR2 ANQGSEA. Between the trimmed V and J ends, which lost 4 bases and 2 bases, there was a span of 12 bases. This CDR3 is built from 13 residues. CDR3 sequence: CSVAGTLTYEQYF. For the CDR3, the DNA is TGCAGCGTTGCCGGGACACTGACCTACGAGCAGTACTTC.

The chain carries TRBV5-1 and TRBJ1-1; D might be TRBD1 (6 bases). There are 15 residues in the CDR3. Trimming pared 5 bases from V and 3 bases from J, leaving 17 bases between. Germline V gene data show CDR1 as SGHRS and CDR2 as YFSETQ. As DNA, the CDR3 is TGCGCCAGCAGGACCGTGGGGGCGGGGTACACTGAAGCTTTCTTT. Encoded protein: CASRTVGAGYTEAFF.

This clonotype was picked up a small number of times. The chain employs TRBV6-5 and TRBJ2-1; tentatively, D is TRBD2 (5 bases). This CDR3 comprises 14 residues. The germline gives CDR1 MNHEY, CDR2 SVGAGI. V lost 6 bases, J lost 3 bases, and 12 bases lay in between. The CDR3 loop reads CASSKDSVYNEQFF. The DNA of the CDR3 is TGTGCCAGCAGCAAGGACTCAGTCTACAATGAGCAGTTCTTC.

V gene TRBV7-2 combines with J gene TRBJ1-2; the D gene is possibly TRBD1 (5 bases). V was cut by 1 base and J by 3 bases, with 18 bases left in between. Germline V lookup: CDR1 SGHTA, CDR2 FQGNSA. CDR3 length: 17 amino acids. CDR3 coding DNA: TGTGCCAGCAGCTTAGATGTAATTGACAGAGGGCACTATGGCTACACCTTC. Translated, it gives CASSLDVIDRGHYGYTF.

This clonotype was observed many times. J is TRBJ2-1 and V is TRBV7-3, with 7 nucleotides matching TRBD2. In germline, CDR1 is SGHTA, CDR2 FQGTGA. This CDR3 region has 15 residues. V shed 5 bases, J shed 3 bases, and the junction held 7 bases outside the gene matches. CDR3 DNA: TGTGCCAGCAGCGACACGGGAGGAGGCTACAATGAGCAGTTCTTC. It encodes CASSDTGGGYNEQFF.

The V call is TRBV24-1, the J call TRBJ1-1; D not certain. V lost 9 bases to trimming and J lost 1 base, with 8 bases between them. Germline-derived CDR1 and CDR2 are KGHDR and SFDVKD. The CDR3 contains 12 residues. CDR3 loop: CATRDKNTEAFF. CDR3 nucleotide sequence: TGTGCCACCCGAGACAAGAACACTGAAGCTTTCTTT.

Only a few counts were recorded for this clonotype. At one boundary the junction diverges from the germline segment, which might be a read error. J is TRBJ2-5 and V is TRBV9, with D maybe TRBD1 (6 bases). CDR3 length: 14 residues. The germline gives CDR1 SGDLS, CDR2 YYNGEE. Written as DNA, the CDR3 is TGTGCCAGCAGCGTAGGGACAGCCGAAGAAACCCAGTACTTC. Its protein product is CASSVGTAEETQYF.

The chain has TRBV7-2 and TRBJ1-2; weak D call: TRBD1 (6 bases). Germline-derived CDR1 and CDR2 are SGHTA and FQGNSA. The CDR3 runs 14 residues. V was trimmed by 5 bases and J by 4 bases, leaving 14 bases between them. The CDR3 region is CASSDQGKTYGYTF. CDR3 bases: TGTGCCAGCAGCGACCAGGGGAAAACCTATGGCTACACCTTC.

This clonotype has just a few counts. The chain couples TRBV20-1 to TRBJ2-5, with 10 bases aligning to TRBD2. Germline CDR1 DFQATT, CDR2 SNEGSKA (reference sequence). The CDR3 length is 16 residues. Losses at the gene ends were 1 base for V and 5 bases for J; bases not matched to a gene: 10. The CDR3, as DNA: TGCAGTGCTAGAGTTGGTAGCGGGGGGATGTGGGAGACCCAGTACTTC. Its protein is CSARVGSGGMWETQYF.